This TCR beta chain derives from a study of T cell responses to AZD1222 COVID-19 vaccine. Note on this clone: Its antigen is as yet unknown.

Libraries were prepared by immunoSEQ multiplex PCR; TCRdb keeps only in-frame clonotypes and omits some of them. The data hold about 120,000 clones, with around 87% observed a single time. The CDR3 has 17 amino acids. V was trimmed by 2 bases and J by 1 base, leaving 14 bases between them. Germline V gene sequence: CDR1 LNHDA, CDR2 SQIVND (reference sequence). The study, taken as a whole, reports: The donors showed a predominance of white British ancestry and of females, with possible underestimation of clonal diversity.

The sequence came from an adult who received the AZD1222 COVID-19 vaccine. The sequences come from peripheral blood, collected 28 days after the second AZD1222 dose. The chain employs TRBV19 and TRBJ2-2; D perhaps matches TRBD2 (6 bases). The CDR3 sequence is CASSISSWRENTGELFF. The CDR3 DNA reads as TGTGCCAGTAGTATATCTAGCTGGCGGGAGAACACCGGGGAGCTGTTTTTT.